This T cell receptor (beta chain) was documented in a study of early T cells in non-severe SARS-CoV-2 infection. Germline V gene sequence: CDR1 LGHDT, CDR2 YNNKEL (reference sequence). V shed 4 bases and J 2 bases; nucleotides not matched to a gene: 4. This CDR3 region has 14 residues. This clonotype has just a few counts. Individual cDNA molecules received unique molecular identifiers. TCRdb redid the calling of the 5' RACE reads with MiXCR, one entry per CDR3 protein. The sample yields 80,000 to 95,000 distinct CDR3 sequences, around a sixth seen once. Specimen: whole blood, collected at baseline. This rearrangement joins TRBV3-1 to TRBJ2-7; 8 bases agree with TRBD1. The TCR comes from an adult who was a healthcare worker with PCR-confirmed SARS-CoV-2 infection or an uninfected control (not recorded which). The CDR3 here is CASSPPTGAYEQYF. The CDR3, as DNA: TGTGCCAGCAGCCCTCCGACAGGGGCCTACGAGCAGTACTTC.